Below, 12 T cell receptor beta chains from the same sample are listed, as sequenced in a study of beta chain features in type 1 diabetes. General observations from the study: All four CD4+ subsets from Type 1 diabetes patients carried moderately but significantly shorter TCRB CDR3s.

The study reverse transcribed the entire isolated RNA, so it sequenced expressed TCRB transcripts. Profiling relied on immunoSEQ multiplex PCR, and the TCRdb table lists in-frame clones only, not all of them. Altogether 120,000 or so clones are present, 17% being singletons, with the ten largest covering 2.6%. No cognate antigen is known for these TCRs. Specimen: central memory CD4+ T cells from blood. The receptors derive from a man aged 18 to 30 with type 1 diabetes.

This clone appeared a few times. The CDR3 here is CASSPEASGANTGELFF. The CDR3 nucleotides are TGTGCCAGCAGTCCCGAGGCTAGCGGTGCGAACACCGGGGAGCTGTTTTTT. This chain links TRBV28 with TRBJ2-2, with TRBD2 identical over 7 bases. Germline V gives CDR1 MDHEN, CDR2 SYDVKM. The CDR3 totals 17 residues. Trimming at V came to 5 bases and at J to 0 bases, leaving 9 bases not matched to a gene.

The chain links TRBV7-2 to TRBJ2-3, with D tentatively TRBD2 (5 bases). The CDR3 is 15 residues long. Trimming removed 1 base at V and 0 bases at J, with 8 bases between. CDR1 is SGHTA and CDR2 is FQGNSA in the germline V gene. The chain's CDR3 is CASSLGAVSTDTQYF. The DNA for the CDR3 is TGTGCCAGCAGCTTAGGAGCGGTTAGCACAGATACGCAGTATTTT.

This clone came up a few times. The gene calls are TRBV7-6 and TRBJ2-3; 14 nucleotides match TRBD2. The length of the CDR3 is 15 residues. V lost 3 bases to trimming and J lost 5 bases; unmatched junction nucleotides: 1. CDR1 is SGHVS, CDR2 FNYEAQ, per germline. The CDR3 sequence: CASSFGTSGGDTQYF. The CDR3 nucleotides read TGTGCCAGCAGCTTCGGGACTAGCGGGGGAGATACGCAGTATTTT.

Only a few counts were recorded for this clone. The V call is TRBV14, the J call TRBJ2-3; 8 bases agree with TRBD1. This CDR3 has 16 amino acids. V was pared by 1 base and J by 3 bases, with 6 bases of the junction left unmatched. The germline CDR1 and CDR2 sequences are SGHDN and FVKESK. The CDR3 region is CASSQVMDRATDTQYF. The CDR3 nucleotides are TGTGCCAGCAGCCAAGTAATGGACAGGGCGACAGATACGCAGTATTTT.

The chain is built from TRBV6-6 and TRBJ2-7; 7 positions agree with TRBD2. Per the germline V gene, CDR1 is MNHNY and CDR2 is SVGAGI (reference sequence). CDR3 length: 14 residues. V was pared by 6 bases and J by 4 bases, with 9 bases of the junction left unmatched. The CDR3 DNA reads as TGTGCCAGCAGCTCCGGGGAGGGCGTATACGAGCAGTACTTC. Translated, it gives CASSSGEGVYEQYF.

The J gene is TRBJ1-5, the V gene TRBV30, with no clear D. The CDR3 consists of 13 residues. V was cut by 0 bases and J by 6 bases, with 9 bases left in between. Per germline, CDR1 GTSNPN and CDR2 SVGIG (reference sequence). The CDR3 region is CAWSVMGGQPQHF. CDR3 nucleotides: TGTGCCTGGAGTGTAATGGGAGGTCAGCCCCAGCATTTT.

This clone was detected ten times or more. The V gene is TRBV7-2, the J gene TRBJ2-5; the match to TRBD1 covers 7 bases. Trimming cost V 5 bases and J 8 bases; bases outside gene matches: 14. This CDR3 has 15 amino acids. In germline, CDR1 is SGHTA, CDR2 FQGNSA. This CDR3 reads CASSRGQGVGGTQYF. The CDR3 DNA is TGTGCCAGCAGCCGCGGTCAGGGGGTAGGTGGCACCCAGTACTTC.

The CDR3 region is CASSSTSGGRTQYF. The DNA of the CDR3 is TGTGCCAGCAGTTCCACTAGCGGGGGTCGGACCCAGTACTTC. The rearrangement uses TRBV28 and TRBJ2-5; 11 bases agree with TRBD2. CDR1 is MDHEN, CDR2 SYDVKM, per germline. CDR3 length equals 14 residues. With V trimmed by 4 bases and J by 7 bases, 5 bases remained unmatched. The full variable domain, with the rest looked up from reference TRBV28 and TRBJ2-5, is DVKVTQSSRYLVKRTGEKVFLECVQDMDHENMFWYRQDPGLGLRLIYFSYDVKMKEKGDIPEGYSVSREKKERFSLILESASTNQTSMYLCASSSTSGGRTQYFGPGTRLLVL.

This clone was counted between two and nine times. J is TRBJ2-3 and V is TRBV12-5, with unresolved D. CDR1 LGHNT and CDR2 FRNRAP come from the germline V gene. This CDR3 is built from 16 residues. Between the trimmed V and J ends, which lost 4 bases and 1 base, there was a span of 15 bases. This CDR3 is CASGSSGGGRTDTQYF. The CDR3 DNA follows: TGTGCTAGTGGTTCCTCCGGCGGCGGCCGCACAGATACGCAGTATTTT. The entire variable domain, with the rest obtained from reference TRBV12-5 and TRBJ2-3, is as follows: DARVTQTPRHKVTEMGQEVTMRCQPILGHNTVFWYRQTMMQGLELLAYFRNRAPLDDSGMPKDRFSAEMPDATLATLKIQPSEPRDSAVYFCASGSSGGGRTDTQYFGPGTRLTVL.

The rearrangement uses TRBV2 and TRBJ2-5; the match to TRBD1 covers 8 bases. The trim removed 3 bases at V and 3 bases at J, leaving 6 bases unmatched. Germline V gene lookup returns CDR1 SNHLY and CDR2 FYNNEI. CDR3 length: 15 amino acids. The CDR3 reads CASSEPDRVKETQYF. For the CDR3, the DNA is TGTGCCAGCAGTGAGCCGGACAGGGTCAAAGAGACCCAGTACTTC.

This clone was counted only a few times. This may come from a read error, since a much larger clone is one base off. V is TRBV29-1 and J is TRBJ2-3, with D possibly called TRBD1 or TRBD2 (5 bases each). V shed 7 bases and J shed 2 bases, with 13 bases lying between them. The length of the CDR3 is 13 residues. Germline CDR1 SQVTM, CDR2 ANQGSEA. This chain's CDR3 is CSGDGTPTDTQYF. DNA for the CDR3: TGCAGCGGTGACGGGACCCCCACAGATACGCAGTATTTT.

In this sample, this clone turned up a few times. V usage is TRBV12-5 and J usage is TRBJ2-3, with D perhaps matching TRBD2 (6 bases). This CDR3 has 14 amino acids. Germline CDR1 is LGHNT and CDR2 is FRNRAP. Between the trimmed V and J ends, which lost 6 bases and 0 bases, there was a span of 10 bases. CDR3 amino acids: CASGRDSSTDTQYF. CDR3 sequence (DNA): TGTGCTAGTGGCCGGGACTCGAGCACAGATACGCAGTATTTT.